A single sample is the source of the 20 T cell receptor beta chains below, sequenced in a study of cytomegalovirus exposure and HLA in healthy donors. The PCR used 60 Vbeta and 13 Jbeta primers. TCRdb's copy holds only in-frame clones and misses some; the assay was immunoSEQ multiplex PCR. The listing records about 140,000 clones. Specimen: PBMCs. All receptors come from a middle-aged man in good health and CMV-seronegative.

The rearrangement links TRBV7-2 to TRBJ2-7; possible D gene TRBD1, 6 bases. This CDR3 contains 15 residues. The germline V and J ends were trimmed by 5 bases and 6 bases, with 20 bases remaining between them. The V gene's germline CDR1 is SGHTA and CDR2 FQGNSA. CDR3 nucleotides: TGTGCCAGCAGCCCCAAGGGCAGGGGCGTGGGCGAGCAGTACTTC. Translating it yields CASSPKGRGVGEQYF.

The chain joins TRBV9 to TRBJ2-5; TRBD2 aligns across 13 bases. The germline gives CDR1 SGDLS, CDR2 YYNGEE. The V segment lost 2 bases and the J segment 5 bases; nucleotides outside the gene matches: 6. The CDR3 sequence is 16 residues long. The CDR3 coding sequence is TGTGCCAGCAGCGTTCAGGGACTAGCGGGGTTGGAGACCCAGTACTTC. Translated: CASSVQGLAGLETQYF. The full variable domain, rest sourced from reference TRBV9 and TRBJ2-5, is DSGVTQTPKHLITATGQRVTLRCSPRSGDLSVYWYQQSLDQGLQFLIQYYNGEERAKGNILERFSAQQFPDLHSELNLSSLELGDSALYFCASSVQGLAGLETQYFGPGTRLLVL.

The V and J genes are TRBV20-1 and TRBJ1-1; D remains ambiguous. The V end was cut by 4 bases, the J end by 1 base, with 4 bases between. The CDR3 has 11 residues. Germline-derived CDR1 and CDR2 are DFQATT and SNEGSKA (reference sequence). This CDR3 is CSANKNTEAFF. The CDR3 nucleotides read TGCAGTGCTAACAAGAACACTGAAGCTTTCTTT.

V usage is TRBV7-3 and J usage is TRBJ1-1; TRBD1 matches 8 bases. Germline CDR1 and CDR2: SGHTA and FQGTGA. V dropped 2 bases and J dropped 3; count of bases not matched to a gene: 5. The CDR3 is made up of 15 amino acids. For the CDR3, the DNA is TGTGCCAGCAGCTTATTTCAGGGGGCGGACACTGAAGCTTTCTTT. Translating it yields CASSLFQGADTEAFF.

The rearrangement uses TRBV7-9 and TRBJ2-5; no reliable D call. Between the trimmed V and J ends, which lost 3 bases and 4 bases, there was a span of 9 bases. This CDR3 contains 13 residues. Germline V gene lookup returns CDR1 SEHNR and CDR2 FQNEAQ (reference sequence). Here the CDR3 reads CASSFPKRETQYF. The CDR3 DNA reads as TGTGCCAGCAGCTTCCCTAAAAGAGAGACCCAGTACTTC.

This chain joins TRBV28 and TRBJ1-1; the D gene is possibly TRBD1 (5 bases). The CDR3 consists of 15 residues. Germline lookup yields CDR1 MDHEN and CDR2 SYDVKM. Trimming removed 5 bases at V and 4 bases at J, with 17 bases between. The CDR3 reads CASSHRGGIRTEAFF. CDR3 sequence (DNA): TGTGCCAGCAGTCACCGGGGGGGTATTCGCACTGAAGCTTTCTTT.

The chain combines TRBV20-1 with TRBJ1-2, with D unresolved. V lost 3 bases and J 10 bases, leaving 6 bases between the germline ends. The germline V gene encodes CDR1 DFQATT and CDR2 SNEGSKA (reference sequence). The CDR3 length is 9 residues. The CDR3 DNA is TGCAGTGCTAGCGGACTCTACACCTTC. The encoded protein is CSASGLYTF.

J is TRBJ1-3 and V is TRBV5-1, with 7 nucleotides matching TRBD1. CDR1 is SGHRS and CDR2 is YFSETQ in the germline V gene. The CDR3 contains 15 residues. V gave up 2 bases and J gave up 0 bases; unmatched junction bases: 2. CDR3 residues: CASSLGQVSGNTIYF. The CDR3 DNA sequence: TGCGCCAGCAGCTTAGGACAGGTCTCTGGAAACACCATATATTTT.

The V call is TRBV15, the J call TRBJ1-1, with 7 bases that match TRBD1. Per the germline V gene, CDR1 is LNHNV and CDR2 is YYDKDF (reference sequence). Unmatched junction bases numbered 4, after V lost 2 bases and J lost 1 base. This CDR3 comprises 15 residues. Here the CDR3 reads CATSRRGRGNTEAFF. Here the CDR3 DNA reads TGTGCCACCAGCAGAAGGGGGCGAGGGAACACTGAAGCTTTCTTT.

The CDR3 loop reads CASSSFIRQGAYEQYF. The CDR3, as DNA: TGTGCCAGCAGTTCCTTCATAAGACAGGGGGCCTACGAGCAGTACTTC. The genes are TRBV27 and TRBJ2-5; TRBD1 agrees at 9 bases. The DNA end favors TRBJ2-7, so the J call may be wrong. This CDR3 region has 16 residues. Germline CDR1 is MNHEY and CDR2 is SMNVEV (reference sequence).

This chain uses TRBV19 with TRBJ1-6; 11 positions agree with TRBD1. V was clipped by 7 bases and J by 7 bases; unmatched bases: 6. Germline V gene data show CDR1 as LNHDA and CDR2 as SQIVND (reference sequence). CDR3 length equals 15 residues. The CDR3 DNA reads as TGTGCCAGTAAAGAGGACAGGGGGCGGAATTCACCCCTCCACTTT. Its protein product is CASKEDRGRNSPLHF.

The V call is TRBV5-6, the J call TRBJ2-7, with a possible D match to TRBD1 (5 bases). The V end lost 0 bases, the J end lost 0 bases, and 10 bases lay between the germline ends. In germline, CDR1 is SGHDT, CDR2 YYEEEE. The CDR3 totals 15 residues. The CDR3 spells CASSLGRTISYEQYF. CDR3 in DNA: TGTGCCAGCAGCTTGGGGCGGACAATCTCCTACGAGCAGTACTTC.

This sequence joins TRBV5-4 and TRBJ2-1, with D tentatively TRBD2 (7 bases). The CDR3 covers 16 residues. Trimming cost V 3 bases and J 4 bases, with 17 bases left between them. CDR1 is SGHNT, CDR2 YYREEE, per germline (reference sequence). This CDR3 is CASSYVRGGVYNEQFF. CDR3 DNA sequence: TGTGCCAGCAGCTACGTAAGGGGGGGGGTATACAATGAGCAGTTCTTC.

This chain joins TRBV7-9 and TRBJ1-1; TRBD1 is a possible D gene (5 bases). The ends were cut back, 5 bases at V and 5 bases at J, with 9 bases in the middle. The CDR3 totals 12 residues. Germline CDR1 and CDR2: SEHNR and FQNEAQ (reference sequence). The CDR3 sequence: CASSLGETEAFF. The CDR3 DNA reads TGTGCCAGCAGCCTAGGGGAGACTGAAGCTTTCTTT. Variable domain in full (rest from reference TRBV7-9 and TRBJ1-1): DTGVSQNPRHKITKRGQNVTFRCDPISEHNRLYWYRQTLGQGPEFLTYFQNEAQLEKSRLLSDRFSAERPKGSFSTLEIQRTEQGDSAMYLCASSLGETEAFFGQGTRLTVV.

This sequence joins TRBV7-8 and TRBJ2-7; a weak D match, TRBD2 (5 bases). CDR1 SGHVS and CDR2 FQNEAQ come from the germline V gene. The CDR3 runs to 13 residues. Trimming removed 3 bases at V and 2 bases at J, with 8 bases between. The CDR3 sequence is CASSFRGTYEQYF. Written as DNA, the CDR3 is TGTGCCAGCAGCTTCCGGGGAACCTACGAGCAGTACTTC.

The chain recombines TRBV7-9 with TRBJ2-1, with D possibly TRBD2 on 5 matching bases. Trimming left V 6 bases short and J 7 bases short, with 13 bases between. CDR1 and CDR2 (germline): SEHNR, FQNEAQ (reference sequence). This CDR3 contains 13 residues. The CDR3 loop is CASRYGGVNEQFF. CDR3 DNA: TGTGCCAGCAGGTATGGAGGAGTGAATGAGCAGTTCTTC. Combining the CDR3 with reference TRBV7-9 and TRBJ2-1 gives the whole variable domain DTGVSQNPRHKITKRGQNVTFRCDPISEHNRLYWYRQTLGQGPEFLTYFQNEAQLEKSRLLSDRFSAERPKGSFSTLEIQRTEQGDSAMYLCASRYGGVNEQFFGPGTRLTVL.

This chain links TRBV4-3 with TRBJ2-1; 11 bases align to TRBD2. V lost 0 bases to trimming and J lost 8 bases; unmatched junction nucleotides: 6. The germline V gene encodes CDR1 LGHNA and CDR2 YSLEER. This CDR3 comprises 16 residues. DNA of the CDR3: TGCGCCAGCAGCCAAGATCGGCTAGCGGGGGGTGATGAGCAGTTCTTC. It specifies CASSQDRLAGGDEQFF.

V is TRBV5-7 and J is TRBJ1-5; 10 nucleotides line up with TRBD1. TRBV5-7 is an ORF for which the function is uncertain. V lost 0 bases, J lost 2 bases, and 11 bases stayed unmatched. The CDR3 has 19 residues. CDR3 nucleotide sequence: TGTGCCAGCAGCTTGGTGGGGTCGTGGGACAGGGGCTGCAATCAGCCCCAGCATTTT. The encoded protein is CASSLVGSWDRGCNQPQHF.

V gene TRBV11-2 combines with J gene TRBJ1-2; D gene ambiguous. This CDR3 contains 19 residues. Germline loops: CDR1 SGHAT, CDR2 FQNNGV. Trimming left V 0 bases short and J 3 bases short, with 23 bases between. Written as DNA, the CDR3 is TGTGCCAGCAGCTTAGATTTTCGGTGGAGGGCTCTTTTAGACTATGGCTACACCTTC. It yields the protein CASSLDFRWRALLDYGYTF.

CDR3 residues: CASSLKSRVGDTEAFF. The CDR3 bases are TGTGCCAGCAGTTTAAAGTCCAGGGTTGGGGACACTGAAGCTTTCTTT. The V and J genes are TRBV28 and TRBJ1-1; tentative D call: TRBD1 (5 bases). Trimming left V 2 bases short and J 3 bases short, with 16 bases between. Germline assignment: CDR1 MDHEN and CDR2 SYDVKM. The length of the CDR3 is 16 residues. Together with reference TRBV28 and TRBJ1-1, the CDR3 gives the full variable domain: DVKVTQSSRYLVKRTGEKVFLECVQDMDHENMFWYRQDPGLGLRLIYFSYDVKMKEKGDIPEGYSVSREKKERFSLILESASTNQTSMYLCASSLKSRVGDTEAFFGQGTRLTVV.